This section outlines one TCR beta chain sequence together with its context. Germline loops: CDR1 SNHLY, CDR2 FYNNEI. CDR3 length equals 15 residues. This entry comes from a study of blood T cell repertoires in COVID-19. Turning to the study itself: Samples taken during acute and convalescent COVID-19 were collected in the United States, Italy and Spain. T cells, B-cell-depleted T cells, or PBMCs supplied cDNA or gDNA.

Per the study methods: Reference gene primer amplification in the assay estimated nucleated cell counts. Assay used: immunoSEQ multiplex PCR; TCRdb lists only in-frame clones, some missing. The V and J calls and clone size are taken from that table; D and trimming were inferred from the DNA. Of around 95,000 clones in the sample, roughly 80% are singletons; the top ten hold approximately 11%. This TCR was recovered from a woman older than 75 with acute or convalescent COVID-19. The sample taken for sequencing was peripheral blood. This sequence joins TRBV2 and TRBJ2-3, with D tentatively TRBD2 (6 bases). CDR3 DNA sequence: TGTGTCAACAGCATGGGTTTGGAGGGGCGGGGTACGCAGTATTTT. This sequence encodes CVNSMGLEGRGTQYF.